Shown below are 15 T cell receptor beta chains from a single sample sequenced in a study of graft-versus-host responses after intestinal transplantation. Irradiated, violet-dye-labeled stimulator cells, about 200,000 in number, were plated with about 200,000 CFSE-labeled responder cells. Using immunoSEQ multiplex PCR, the repertoire was profiled, and TCRdb retains in-frame clones only, with some absent. The sample has some 14,000 clones, about a third seen once. Sequenced here: alloreactive CD8+ T cells from a mixed lymphocyte reaction culture, sampled before intestinal transplant. The subset: CFSE-low proliferating T cells sorted from roughly 6-day pre-transplant mixed lymphocyte reaction (GvH or HvG direction). The receptor set was obtained from a human patient who received an intestinal transplant.

The chain uses TRBV7-2 and TRBJ2-3; D is unresolved. V was shortened by 2 bases and J by 5 bases, with 8 bases between the two germline ends. The CDR3 sequence is 13 residues long. Germline V gene lookup returns CDR1 SGHTA and CDR2 FQGNSA. CDR3 loop: CASSLFLGDTQYF. The CDR3 nucleotides are TGTGCCAGCAGCTTATTCCTGGGAGATACGCAGTATTTT.

This clone was found a few times. The DNA for the CDR3 is TGTGCCAGCAGCCAAGAACTAGCGGGGGGGACAGATACGCAGTATTTT. It is translated as CASSQELAGGTDTQYF. V usage is TRBV4-2 and J usage is TRBJ2-3, with TRBD2 matching 13 bases. The ends lost 0 bases at V and 3 bases at J; junction bases unmatched: 0. The CDR3 runs 16 residues. From germline, CDR1 is LGHNA and CDR2 YNFKEQ.

CDR3 amino acids: CSVEKVSTSRLEGYTF. The CDR3 coding sequence is TGCAGCGTTGAAAAAGTTAGTACATCCCGGTTGGAAGGCTACACCTTC. J is TRBJ1-2 and V is TRBV29-1; no clear D. The CDR3 runs 16 residues. Germline V lookup: CDR1 SQVTM, CDR2 ANQGSEA. V was cut by 2 bases and J by 8 bases, with 24 bases left in between.

By frequency in the sample, this clone is medium-sized. V gene TRBV6-5 combines with J gene TRBJ2-7, with D tentatively TRBD2 (6 bases). Germline V CDR1 and CDR2: MNHEY, SVGAGI. The CDR3 covers 14 residues. V was shortened by 1 base and J by 2 bases, with 9 bases between the two germline ends. CDR3 region: CASSYFGGTYEQYF. DNA of the CDR3: TGTGCCAGCAGTTACTTCGGGGGTACCTACGAGCAGTACTTC.

The chain has TRBV10-1 and TRBJ2-2; D call uncertain. The CDR3 consists of 14 residues. With 3 bases removed from V and 0 bases from J, the gap between germline ends came to 5 bases. CDR1 is WNHNN, CDR2 SYGVQD, per germline (reference sequence). In DNA, the CDR3 is TGCGCCAGCAGTGAAACAACGAACACCGGGGAGCTGTTTTTT. This translates into CASSETTNTGELFF.

The chain recombines TRBV27 with TRBJ1-2; the D is unclear. Trimming shortened V by 6 bases and J by 1 base, and 15 bases separated the two germline ends. Germline lookup yields CDR1 MNHEY and CDR2 SMNVEV (reference sequence). The CDR3 has 15 amino acids. In DNA, the CDR3 is TGTGCCAGCAGACCACTCGGGAGTGATAACTATGGCTACACCTTC. As protein: CASRPLGSDNYGYTF.

This clone was seen more than once but under ten times. The chain links TRBV30 to TRBJ1-1, with 8 bases lining up with TRBD1. Germline-derived CDR1 and CDR2 are GTSNPN and SVGIG (reference sequence). This CDR3 has 15 residues. The V gene end was trimmed by 1 base and the J gene end by 6 bases; junction bases not matched to a gene: 10. The CDR3 is CAWSDNNRGSSEAFF. CDR3 bases: TGTGCCTGGAGTGACAATAACAGGGGGTCTTCTGAAGCTTTCTTT. Based on the CDR3 plus reference TRBV30 and TRBJ1-1, the full variable domain is SQTIHQWPATLVQPVGSPLSLECTVEGTSNPNLYWYRQAAGRGLQLLFYSVGIGQISSEVPQNLSASRPQDRQFILSSKKLLLSDSGFYLCAWSDNNRGSSEAFFGQGTRLTVV.

This clone was observed a handful of times. The chain links TRBV11-2 to TRBJ1-1; D unclear. Trimming removed 4 bases from V and 5 bases from J, with 11 bases in between. Germline CDR1 reads SGHAT; CDR2 reads FQNNGV. CDR3 length equals 13 residues. CDR3 in amino acids: CASSSSVITEAFF. The CDR3 nucleotides are TGTGCCAGCAGCTCGAGTGTAATAACTGAAGCTTTCTTT.

This clone was seen a handful of times. V is TRBV29-1 and J is TRBJ2-7; D is uncertain. CDR3 length: 15 residues. The germline gives CDR1 SQVTM, CDR2 ANQGSEA. V gave up 7 bases and J gave up 6 bases, with 25 bases separating them. The CDR3 coding sequence is TGCAGCGCCCTCCATCCGGCAGAAACCTGCTCCGAGCAGTACTTC. This gives the protein CSALHPAETCSEQYF.

The rearrangement links TRBV15 to TRBJ1-6, with a possible D match to TRBD1 (6 bases). V lost 0 bases, J lost 9 bases, and 12 bases lay in between. Germline values: CDR1 LNHNV, CDR2 YYDKDF (reference sequence). The CDR3 spans 15 residues. CDR3 sequence (DNA): TGTGCCACCAGCAGAGATTTGGGCAGGGGTTCACCCCTCCACTTT. It codes for CATSRDLGRGSPLHF. The full variable domain, in which reference TRBV15 and TRBJ1-6 provide the parts outside the CDR3, is DAMVIQNPRYQVTQFGKPVTLSCSQTLNHNVMYWYQQKSSQAPKLLFHYYDKDFNNEADTPDNFQSRRPNTSFCFLDIRSPGLGDTAMYLCATSRDLGRGSPLHFGNGTRLTVT.

This chain links TRBV6-1 with TRBJ1-1; the match to TRBD1 covers 8 bases. The CDR3 contains 14 residues. V dropped 3 bases and J dropped 4; count of bases not matched to a gene: 4. The germline CDR1 and CDR2 sequences are MNHNS and SASEGT. The CDR3 region is CASSESGTGTEAFF. The CDR3 region has the DNA TGTGCCAGCAGTGAGTCGGGGACAGGCACTGAAGCTTTCTTT.

The rearrangement uses TRBV7-8 and TRBJ1-6; no reliable D call. Trimming took 8 bases from V and 1 from J, leaving 12 bases between them. The CDR3 covers 15 residues. Germline V gene sequence: CDR1 SGHVS, CDR2 FQNEAQ. In nucleotides, the CDR3 is TGTGCCAGCTTGAATAAGGTGTCCTATAATTCACCCCTCCACTTT. It codes for CASLNKVSYNSPLHF.

This clone was counted at least ten times. The chain recombines TRBV6-1 with TRBJ2-5, with 7 positions matching TRBD1. Germline V gene lookup returns CDR1 MNHNS and CDR2 SASEGT. V was clipped by 2 bases and J by 5 bases; unmatched bases: 8. The CDR3 has 15 residues. The CDR3 region has the DNA TGTGCCAGCAGTGAACCCTGGACAGGTTATGAGACCCAGTACTTC. This translates into CASSEPWTGYETQYF.

The rearrangement links TRBV18 to TRBJ1-1, with D possibly matching TRBD1 (5 bases). CDR3 size: 15 residues. Trimming pared 0 bases from V and 1 base from J, leaving 9 bases between. CDR1 is KGHSH, CDR2 LQKENI, per germline. CDR3 in amino acids: CASSPPGLTNTEAFF. As DNA, the CDR3 is TGTGCCAGCTCACCACCGGGACTGACGAACACTGAAGCTTTCTTT.

The chain carries TRBV7-9 and TRBJ2-1, with 11 nucleotides matching TRBD2. V was pared by 2 bases and J by 8 bases, with 8 bases of the junction left unmatched. Germline CDR1 reads SEHNR; CDR2 reads FQNEAQ (reference sequence). The length of the CDR3 is 16 residues. The CDR3 bases are TGTGCCAGCAGCTTATCCCCTACTAGCGGGGGATATGAGCAGTTCTTC. It is translated as CASSLSPTSGGYEQFF. The complete variable domain, with remaining parts taken from reference TRBV7-9 and TRBJ2-1, reads DTGVSQNPRHKITKRGQNVTFRCDPISEHNRLYWYRQTLGQGPEFLTYFQNEAQLEKSRLLSDRFSAERPKGSFSTLEIQRTEQGDSAMYLCASSLSPTSGGYEQFFGPGTRLTVL.